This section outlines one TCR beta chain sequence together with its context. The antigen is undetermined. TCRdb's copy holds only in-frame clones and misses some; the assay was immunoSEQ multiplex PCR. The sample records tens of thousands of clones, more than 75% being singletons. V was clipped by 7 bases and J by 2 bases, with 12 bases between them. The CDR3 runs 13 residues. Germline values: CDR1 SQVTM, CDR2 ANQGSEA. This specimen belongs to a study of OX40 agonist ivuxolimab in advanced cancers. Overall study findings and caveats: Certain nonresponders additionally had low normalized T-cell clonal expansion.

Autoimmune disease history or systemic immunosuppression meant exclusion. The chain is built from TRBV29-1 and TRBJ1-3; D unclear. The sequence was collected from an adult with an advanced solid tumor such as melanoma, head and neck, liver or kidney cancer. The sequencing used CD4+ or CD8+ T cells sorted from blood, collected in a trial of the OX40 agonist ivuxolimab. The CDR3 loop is CSAAEYAGNTIYF. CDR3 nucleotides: TGCAGCGCCGCAGAGTATGCTGGAAACACCATATATTTT.